This T cell receptor beta chain was captured in a study of cytomegalovirus exposure and HLA in healthy donors. In germline, CDR1 is SGHRS, CDR2 YFSETQ. The ends were cut back, 1 base at V and 5 bases at J, with 15 bases in the middle. This CDR3 has 15 amino acids. Study-wide results and caveats: In a later analysis, at a false discovery rate of 0.05, 15,000 to 20,000 TCR beta sequences matched HLA alleles.

A word on this clone: Its antigen is not known.

The PCR employed 60 Vbeta primers together with 13 Jbeta primers. The data were produced by immunoSEQ multiplex PCR, yet TCRdb's version contains in-frame clones alone and is incomplete. The top ten hold about 3.3% of the sample, which has over 100,000 clones, 78% seen once. The specimen was PBMCs. The TCR comes from a woman aged 25 to 39 in good health and CMV-seropositive. The chain joins TRBV5-1 to TRBJ2-5, with a possible D match to TRBD2 (6 bases). The CDR3 loop is CASSLYGTVSETQYF. The CDR3 coding sequence is TGCGCCAGCAGCTTGTATGGGACTGTGTCGGAGACCCAGTACTTC. The variable domain in full, with the rest retrieved from reference TRBV5-1 and TRBJ2-5, is KAGVTQTPRYLIKTRGQQVTLSCSPISGHRSVSWYQQTPGQGLQFLFEYFSETQRNKGNFPGRFSGRQFSNSRSEMNVSTLELGDSALYLCASSLYGTVSETQYFGPGTRLLVL.